This is a list of T cell receptor beta chains from one sample in a study of T-cell reconstitution after alpha-beta-depleted transplantation in children. TCRdb analysed the PCR reads with MiXCR anew, one entry per CDR3 protein. This table holds more than 15,000 distinct CDR3 sequences, 4.5% to 6.5% found once. Sequencing was performed on PBMCs, taken before TCRalphabeta/CD19-depleted stem cell transplant. These receptors all stem from a boy aged 10-17 years with acute lymphoblastic leukemia, due to receive a stem cell transplant. Both conserved end residues are part of each CDR3. A D gene is named only where the DNA matches it firmly. Expanded clones are given a class, and other clones once, few, many or no size at all.

j_call clone_size v_call d_call cdr3_aa cdr3_nt
TRBJ1-3 many TRBV18 NA CASSPTASSGNTIYF TGTGCCAGCTCGCCGACAGCTTCCTCTGGAAACACCATATATTTT
TRBJ2-1 many TRBV6-2/TRBV6-3 NA CASRLPKPGVGENEQFF TGTGCCAGCAGACTACCCAAACCGGGAGTGGGTGAAAATGAGCAGTTCTTC
TRBJ2-1 large TRBV10-2 TRBD1 CASSPMTGYLF TGCGCCAGCAGCCCTATGACAGGGTATCTCTTC
TRBJ2-3 many TRBV7-6 TRBD2 CASSLEFTSGGKDTQYF TGTGCCAGCAGCTTAGAGTTTACTAGCGGGGGGAAAGATACGCAGTATTTT
TRBJ2-2 many TRBV7-9 NA CASSLTRGTGELFF TGTGCCAGCAGCCTAACAAGGGGAACCGGGGAGCTGTTTTTT
TRBJ2-7 many TRBV2 NA CASSGWTATYEQYF TGTGCCAGCAGTGGGTGGACAGCCACCTACGAGCAGTACTTC
TRBJ1-4 many TRBV30 NA CAWGRWPSGANEKLFF TGTGCCTGGGGCAGATGGCCCTCTGGGGCTAATGAAAAACTGTTTTTT
TRBJ2-7 many TRBV4-1 TRBD1 CASSQENRGSYEQYF TGCGCCAGCAGCCAAGAGAACAGGGGGTCCTACGAGCAGTACTTC
TRBJ1-1 many TRBV4-3 NA CASSQVSRPNTEAFF TGCGCCAGCAGCCAAGTATCGAGGCCGAACACTGAAGCTTTCTTT
TRBJ2-3 many TRBV12-3/TRBV12-4 TRBD1 CASSSMTGSTDTQYF TGTGCCAGCAGCAGTATGACAGGGAGCACAGATACGCAGTATTTT
TRBJ2-2 many TRBV9 NA CACSVNTGELFF TGTGCTTGCAGCGTCAACACCGGGGAGCTGTTTTTT
TRBJ2-5 many TRBV6-2/TRBV6-3 NA CASSSGVETQYF TGTGCCAGCAGTTCCGGGGTGGAGACCCAGTACTTC
TRBJ1-1 many TRBV19 NA CASSSWGTNTEAFF TGTGCCAGTAGTTCTTGGGGGACGAACACTGAAGCTTTCTTT
TRBJ1-4 many TRBV2 NA CASSDLSRTATNEKLFF TGTGCCAGCAGTGACCTGAGTAGGACAGCAACTAATGAAAAACTGTTTTTT
TRBJ1-2 many TRBV11-3 TRBD1 CASSKPGQNYGYTF TGTGCCAGCAGCAAGCCGGGACAGAACTATGGCTACACCTTC
TRBJ2-2 many TRBV18 NA CASSPRAGVHTGELFF TGTGCCAGCTCACCACGAGCAGGGGTCCACACCGGGGAGCTGTTTTTT
TRBJ2-1 many TRBV19 TRBD1 CASSPTQGAFSYNEQFF TGTGCCAGTAGTCCGACACAGGGGGCTTTCTCCTACAATGAGCAGTTCTTC
TRBJ1-2 many TRBV14 NA CASSPTAHYGYTF TGTGCCAGCAGCCCCACAGCACACTATGGCTACACCTTC
TRBJ1-1 few TRBV6-4 NA CAFSRRTVQFTEAFF TGTGCCTTCAGCCGGAGGACAGTCCAGTTCACTGAAGCTTTCTTT
TRBJ2-1 many TRBV5-1 NA CASSTGGAGGYNEQFF TGCGCCAGCAGCACCGGAGGGGCGGGCGGCTACAATGAGCAGTTCTTC
TRBJ2-3 few TRBV6-2/TRBV6-3 TRBD2 CASSRSGGATDTQYF TGTGCCAGCAGTCGCAGCGGGGGGGCGACAGATACGCAGTATTTT
TRBJ2-7 many TRBV12-3/TRBV12-4 NA CASRDSLGEQYF TGTGCCAGCAGGGACTCGCTGGGCGAGCAGTACTTC
TRBJ2-3 many TRBV12-3/TRBV12-4 NA CASSLATDTQYF TGTGCCAGCAGTTTAGCCACAGATACGCAGTATTTT
TRBJ1-4 many TRBV4-1 TRBD1 CASSLFRQGASEKLFF TGCGCCAGCAGCCTGTTTAGACAGGGGGCTTCAGAAAAACTGTTTTTT
TRBJ1-3 many TRBV5-1 NA CASSLASAHGNTIYF TGCGCCAGCAGCTTGGCTTCCGCCCATGGAAACACCATATATTTT
TRBJ2-6 many TRBV6-7 NA CASSYTLGGGSPEEYSGANVLTF TGTGCCAGCAGTTACACACTGGGTGGGGGGAGCCCGGAGGAGTACTCTGGGGCCAACGTCCTGACTTTC
TRBJ2-5 many TRBV2 TRBD2 CASTLLLAGKETQYF TGTGCCAGCACTCTATTACTAGCGGGGAAGGAGACCCAGTACTTC
TRBJ2-5 many TRBV11-2 NA CASSLDGETQYF TGTGCCAGCAGCTTAGACGGAGAGACCCAGTACTTC
TRBJ1-5 many TRBV1 NA CTSSQALPGRFNQPQHF TGCACCAGCAGCCAGGCATTACCTGGGCGATTCAATCAGCCCCAGCATTTT
TRBJ2-1 many TRBV27 TRBD2 CASSLSRLASYNEQFF TGTGCCAGCAGTTTATCGCGACTAGCGAGCTACAATGAGCAGTTCTTC
TRBJ2-1 many TRBV9 NA CASSVAAVVPKSNEQFF TGTGCCAGCAGCGTAGCTGCTGTAGTCCCCAAAAGCAATGAGCAGTTCTTC
TRBJ1-5 NA TRBV19 TRBD1 CASNEGAVVSNQPQHF TGTGCCAGTAATGAGGGGGCGGTTGTAAGCAATCAGCCCCAGCATTTT
TRBJ1-2 many TRBV11-2 TRBD1 CASSSPDRGRGYTF TGTGCCAGCAGCTCACCGGACAGGGGTCGTGGCTACACCTTC
TRBJ2-2 NA TRBV2 NA CASRDVVPGELFF TGTGCCAGCAGAGACGTAGTACCCGGGGAGCTGTTTTTT
TRBJ2-2 many TRBV20-1 TRBD1 CSARKGAGTGELFF TGCAGTGCTAGAAAGGGGGCGGGCACCGGGGAGCTGTTTTTT
TRBJ2-7 medium-sized TRBV4-3 NA CASSQGSTYEQYF TGCGCCAGCAGCCAGGGCAGCACCTACGAGCAGTACTTC
TRBJ2-7 many TRBV7-6 NA CASSLADGSSYEQYF TGTGCCAGCAGCTTAGCTGACGGGAGCTCCTACGAGCAGTACTTC
TRBJ1-3 many TRBV7-2 NA CASSMDPRNTIYF TGTGCCAGCAGCATGGACCCTCGAAACACCATATATTTT
TRBJ2-7 many TRBV4-1 NA CASSQDDPGGDYEQYF TGCGCCAGCAGCCAAGATGACCCCGGGGGAGACTACGAGCAGTACTTC
TRBJ1-5 NA TRBV20-1 TRBD1 CSAGDRGGNQPQHF TGCAGTGCTGGCGACAGGGGGGGGAATCAGCCCCAGCATTTT
TRBJ2-2 NA TRBV20-1 TRBD1 CCARGLDRSNTGELFF TGCTGCGCTAGAGGTCTGGACAGGTCGAACACCGGGGAGCTGTTTTTT
TRBJ1-4 many TRBV4-1 NA CASSPVGANEKLFF TGCGCCAGCAGCCCAGTTGGTGCTAATGAAAAACTGTTTTTT
TRBJ2-5 many TRBV7-9 NA CASSSAAPAQETQYF TGTGCCAGCAGCTCCGCAGCGCCGGCACAAGAGACCCAGTACTTC
TRBJ2-7 many TRBV28 NA CASSQLVRSYEQYF TGTGCCAGCAGTCAGCTAGTAAGATCCTACGAGCAGTACTTC
TRBJ1-1 many TRBV4-1 NA CASSQDQGLDTEAFF TGCGCCAGCAGCCAAGATCAGGGTTTGGACACTGAAGCTTTCTTT
TRBJ1-3 many TRBV9 NA CASSVGATTGNTIYF TGTGCCAGCAGCGTAGGGGCGACGACTGGAAACACCATATATTTT
TRBJ1-6 many TRBV6-6 NA CASKTGDLTPLHF TGTGCCAGCAAGACAGGCGATTTGACACCCCTCCACTTT
TRBJ1-1 many TRBV5-1 NA CASSLRGNTEAFF TGCGCCAGCAGCTTGCGGGGGAACACTGAAGCTTTCTTT
TRBJ2-2 few TRBV6-1 NA CASEDGELFF TGTGCCAGTGAAGACGGGGAGCTGTTTTTT
TRBJ2-3 many TRBV2 NA CASSRGGTDTQYF TGTGCCAGCAGTCGCGGGGGCACAGATACGCAGTATTTT